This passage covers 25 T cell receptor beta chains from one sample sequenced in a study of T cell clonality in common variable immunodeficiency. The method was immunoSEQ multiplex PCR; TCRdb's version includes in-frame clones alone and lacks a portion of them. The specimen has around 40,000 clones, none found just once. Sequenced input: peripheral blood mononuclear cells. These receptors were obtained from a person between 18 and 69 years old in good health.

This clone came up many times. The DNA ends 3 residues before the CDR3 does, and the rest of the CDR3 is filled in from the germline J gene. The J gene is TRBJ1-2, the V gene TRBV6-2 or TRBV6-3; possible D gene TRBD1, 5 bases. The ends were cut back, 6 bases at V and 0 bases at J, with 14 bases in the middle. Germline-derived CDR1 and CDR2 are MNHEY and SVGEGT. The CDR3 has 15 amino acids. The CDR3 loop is CASRLDSKANYGYTF. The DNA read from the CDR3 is TGTGCCAGCAGGCTCGACAGCAAAGCTAACTATGGC.

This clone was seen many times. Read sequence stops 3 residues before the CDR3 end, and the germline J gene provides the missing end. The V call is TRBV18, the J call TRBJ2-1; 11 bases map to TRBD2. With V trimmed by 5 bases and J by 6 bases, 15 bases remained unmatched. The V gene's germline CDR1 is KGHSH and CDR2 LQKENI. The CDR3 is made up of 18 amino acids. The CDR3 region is CASSAGWLAGGISNEQFF. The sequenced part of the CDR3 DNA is TGTGCCAGCTCAGCCGGGTGGCTAGCGGGAGGAATAAGCAATGAG.

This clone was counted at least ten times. The CDR3 loop is CASSAAGLAGGPYEQFF. CDR3 DNA (partial): TGTGCCAGCAGTGCAGCCGGACTAGCGGGGGGGCCCTATGAG. The chain couples TRBV6-1 to TRBJ2-1; 15 nucleotides match TRBD2. With the read ending 3 residues before the CDR3 end, the germline J gene is used to fill in that end. The CDR3 has 17 residues. CDR1 is MNHNS and CDR2 is SASEGT in the germline V gene. V lost 4 bases to trimming and J lost 8 bases; unmatched junction nucleotides: 9.

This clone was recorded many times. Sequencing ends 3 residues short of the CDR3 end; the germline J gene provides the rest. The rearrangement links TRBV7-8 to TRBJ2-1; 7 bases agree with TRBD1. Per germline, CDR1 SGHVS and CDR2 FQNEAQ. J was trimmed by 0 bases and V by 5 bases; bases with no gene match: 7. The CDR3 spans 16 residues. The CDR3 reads CASSVQTGSSYNEQFF. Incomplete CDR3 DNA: TGTGCCAGCAGCGTCCAGACAGGGAGCTCCTACAATGAG. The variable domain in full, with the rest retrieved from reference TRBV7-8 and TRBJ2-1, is GAGVSQSPRYKVAKRGQDVALRCDPISGHVSLFWYQQALGQGPEFLTYFQNEAQLDKSGLPSDRFFAERPEGSVSTLKIQRTQQEDSAVYLCASSVQTGSSYNEQFFGPGTRLTVL.

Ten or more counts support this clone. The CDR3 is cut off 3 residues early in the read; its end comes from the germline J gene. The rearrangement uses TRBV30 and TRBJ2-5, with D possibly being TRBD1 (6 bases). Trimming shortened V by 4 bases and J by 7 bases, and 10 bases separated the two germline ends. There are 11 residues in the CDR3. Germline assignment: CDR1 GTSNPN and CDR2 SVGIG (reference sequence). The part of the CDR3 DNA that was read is TGTGCCTGGATGGGGGCCGGGACC. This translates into CAWMGAGT. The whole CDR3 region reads CAWMGAGTQYF.

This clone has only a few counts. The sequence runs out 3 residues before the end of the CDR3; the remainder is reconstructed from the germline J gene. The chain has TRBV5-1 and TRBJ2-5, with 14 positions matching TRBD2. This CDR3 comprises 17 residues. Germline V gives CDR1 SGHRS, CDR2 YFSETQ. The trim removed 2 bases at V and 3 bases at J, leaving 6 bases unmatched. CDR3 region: CASSFPGLAGAKETQYF. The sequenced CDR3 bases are TGCGCCAGCAGCTTTCCGGGACTAGCGGGAGCCAAAGAGACC.

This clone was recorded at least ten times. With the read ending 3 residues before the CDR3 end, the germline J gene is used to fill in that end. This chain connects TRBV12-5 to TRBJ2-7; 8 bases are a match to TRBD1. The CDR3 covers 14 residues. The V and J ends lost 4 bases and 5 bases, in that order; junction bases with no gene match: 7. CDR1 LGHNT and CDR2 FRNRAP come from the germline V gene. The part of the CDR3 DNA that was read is TGTGCTAGTGGTTCCCGGACAGGGAAAAACGAG. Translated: CASGSRTGKNE. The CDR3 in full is CASGSRTGKNEQYF.

The DNA read from the CDR3 is TGTGCCATCAGTGAGCAGAGGGGCCACTACGAG. This encodes CAISEQRGHYE. The whole CDR3 region reads CAISEQRGHYEQYF. The chain recombines TRBV10-3 with TRBJ2-7; D possibly uses TRBD1 or TRBD2 (5 bases each). The CDR3 is cut off 3 residues early in the read; its end comes from the germline J gene. Germline V gene lookup returns CDR1 ENHRY and CDR2 SYGVKD. Trimming stripped 2 bases from V and 3 bases from J, with 11 bases between. The CDR3 is 14 amino acids.

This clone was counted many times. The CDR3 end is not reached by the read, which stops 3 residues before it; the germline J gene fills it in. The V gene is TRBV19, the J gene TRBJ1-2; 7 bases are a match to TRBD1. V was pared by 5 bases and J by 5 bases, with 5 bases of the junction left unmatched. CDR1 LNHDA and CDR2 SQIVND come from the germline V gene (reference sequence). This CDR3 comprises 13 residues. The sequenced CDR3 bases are TGTGCCAGTAGTCCCCTGGACAGGTATGGC. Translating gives CASSPLDRYG. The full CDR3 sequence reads CASSPLDRYGYTF.

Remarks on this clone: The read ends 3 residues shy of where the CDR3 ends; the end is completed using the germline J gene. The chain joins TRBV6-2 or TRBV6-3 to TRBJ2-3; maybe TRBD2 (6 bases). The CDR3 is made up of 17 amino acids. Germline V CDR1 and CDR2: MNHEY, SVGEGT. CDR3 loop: CASSYGAWTGSGETQYF. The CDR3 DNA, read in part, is TGTGCCAGCAGTTACGGGGCCTGGACGGGATCGGGGGAGACG.

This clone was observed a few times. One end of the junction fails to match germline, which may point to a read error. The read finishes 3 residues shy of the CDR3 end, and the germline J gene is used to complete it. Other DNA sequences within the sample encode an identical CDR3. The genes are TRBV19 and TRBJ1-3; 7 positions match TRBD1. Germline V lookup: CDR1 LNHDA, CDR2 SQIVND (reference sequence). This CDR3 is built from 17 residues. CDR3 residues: CASSPQQGPFSGNTIYF. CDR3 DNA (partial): TGTGCCAGTAGTCCGCAACAGGGGCCCTTCTCTGGAAACACA.

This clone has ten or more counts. The covered CDR3 bases are TGTGCCAGCTCGACTCGGGGAAATGAG. Amino acid sequence: CASSTRGNE. In full, the CDR3 reads CASSTRGNEQFF. The chain links TRBV19 to TRBJ2-1; maybe TRBD2 (5 bases). The read halts 3 residues ahead of the CDR3 end, with the missing end drawn from the germline J gene. Looked up from germline, CDR1 is LNHDA and CDR2 is SQIVND (reference sequence). This CDR3 spans 12 amino acids. V was shortened by 9 bases and J by 7 bases, with 13 bases between the two germline ends.

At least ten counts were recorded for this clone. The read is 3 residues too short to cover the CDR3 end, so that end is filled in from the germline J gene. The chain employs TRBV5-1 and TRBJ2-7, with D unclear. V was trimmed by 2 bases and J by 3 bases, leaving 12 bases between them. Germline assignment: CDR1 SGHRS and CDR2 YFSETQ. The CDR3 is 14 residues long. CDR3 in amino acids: CASSFKTSSYEQYF. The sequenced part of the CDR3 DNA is TGCGCCAGCAGCTTCAAGACATCGAGCTACGAG.

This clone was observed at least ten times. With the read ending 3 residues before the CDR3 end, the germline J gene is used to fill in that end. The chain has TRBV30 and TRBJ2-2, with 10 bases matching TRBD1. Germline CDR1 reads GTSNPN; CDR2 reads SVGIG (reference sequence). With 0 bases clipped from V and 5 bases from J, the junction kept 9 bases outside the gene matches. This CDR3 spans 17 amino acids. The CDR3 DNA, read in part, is TGTGCCTGGAGTGTAGGGACAGGGGCCCCGGGAACCGGGGAG. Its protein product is CAWSVGTGAPGTGE. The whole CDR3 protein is CAWSVGTGAPGTGELFF. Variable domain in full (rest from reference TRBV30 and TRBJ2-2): SQTIHQWPATLVQPVGSPLSLECTVEGTSNPNLYWYRQAAGRGLQLLFYSVGIGQISSEVPQNLSASRPQDRQFILSSKKLLLSDSGFYLCAWSVGTGAPGTGELFFGEGSRLTVL.

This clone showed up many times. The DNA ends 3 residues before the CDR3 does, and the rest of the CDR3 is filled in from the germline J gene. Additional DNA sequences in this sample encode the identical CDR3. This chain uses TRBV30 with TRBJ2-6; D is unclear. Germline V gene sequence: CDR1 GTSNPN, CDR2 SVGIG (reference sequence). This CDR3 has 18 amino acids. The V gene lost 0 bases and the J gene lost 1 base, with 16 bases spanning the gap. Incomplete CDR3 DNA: TGTGCCTGGAGTGTACAGTCAGTGACCCATTCTGGGGCCAACGTC. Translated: CAWSVQSVTHSGANV. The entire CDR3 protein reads CAWSVQSVTHSGANVLTF.

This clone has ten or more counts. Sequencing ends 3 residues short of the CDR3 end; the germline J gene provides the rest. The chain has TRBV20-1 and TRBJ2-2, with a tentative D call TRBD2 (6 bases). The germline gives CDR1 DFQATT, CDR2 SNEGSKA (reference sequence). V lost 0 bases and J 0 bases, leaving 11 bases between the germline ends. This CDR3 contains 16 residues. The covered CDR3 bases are TGCAGTGCTAGAGATCTCGGGGGTACGAACACCGGGGAG. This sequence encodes CSARDLGGTNTGE. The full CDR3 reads CSARDLGGTNTGELFF.

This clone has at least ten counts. The CDR3 sequence is CASSPRPPGQAFF. The CDR3 DNA, read in part, is TGTGCCAGCAGCCCGAGGCCCCCGGGTCAA. This sequence joins TRBV5-6 and TRBJ1-1; the D is unclear. The read falls 3 residues short of the CDR3 end, and the missing part is taken from the germline J gene. The germline gives CDR1 SGHDT, CDR2 YYEEEE. The CDR3 is made up of 13 amino acids.

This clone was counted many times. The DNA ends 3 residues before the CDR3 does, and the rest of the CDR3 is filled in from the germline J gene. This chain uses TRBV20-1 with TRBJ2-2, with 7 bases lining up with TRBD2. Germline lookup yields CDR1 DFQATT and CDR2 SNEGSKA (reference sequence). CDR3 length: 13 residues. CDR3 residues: CSARGGGNSPLFF. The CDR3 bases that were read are TGCAGTGCTAGAGGGGGGGGAAATTCACCG.

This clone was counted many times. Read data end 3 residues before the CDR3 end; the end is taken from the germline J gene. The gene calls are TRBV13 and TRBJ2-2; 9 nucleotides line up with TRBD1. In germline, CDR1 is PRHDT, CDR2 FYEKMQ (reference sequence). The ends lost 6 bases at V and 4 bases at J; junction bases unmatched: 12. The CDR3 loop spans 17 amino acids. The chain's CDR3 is CASSPAQGARFTGELFF. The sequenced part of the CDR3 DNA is TGTGCCAGCAGTCCCGCACAGGGGGCGCGTTTCACCGGGGAG.

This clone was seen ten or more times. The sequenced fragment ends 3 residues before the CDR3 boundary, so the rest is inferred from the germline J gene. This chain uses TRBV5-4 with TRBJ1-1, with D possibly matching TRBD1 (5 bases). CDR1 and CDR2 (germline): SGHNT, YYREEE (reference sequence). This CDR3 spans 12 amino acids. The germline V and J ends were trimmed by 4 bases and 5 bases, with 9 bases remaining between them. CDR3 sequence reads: CASSHGGTEAFF. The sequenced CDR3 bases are TGTGCCAGCAGCCATGGGGGGACTGAA.

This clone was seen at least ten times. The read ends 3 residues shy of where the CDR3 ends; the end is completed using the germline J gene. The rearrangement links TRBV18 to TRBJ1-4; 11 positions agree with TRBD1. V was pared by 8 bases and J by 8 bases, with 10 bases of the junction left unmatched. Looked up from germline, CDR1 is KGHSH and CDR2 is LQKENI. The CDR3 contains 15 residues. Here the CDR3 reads CASQRGTGGQEKLFF. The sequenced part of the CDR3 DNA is TGTGCCAGCCAGCGAGGGACAGGGGGTCAGGAAAAA.

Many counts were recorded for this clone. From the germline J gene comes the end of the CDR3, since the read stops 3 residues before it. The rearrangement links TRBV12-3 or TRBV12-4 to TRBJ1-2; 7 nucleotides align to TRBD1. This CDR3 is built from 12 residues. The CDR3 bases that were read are TGTGCCAGCAGTTTGACAGGGTGGGGC. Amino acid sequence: CASSLTGWG. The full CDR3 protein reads CASSLTGWGYTF.

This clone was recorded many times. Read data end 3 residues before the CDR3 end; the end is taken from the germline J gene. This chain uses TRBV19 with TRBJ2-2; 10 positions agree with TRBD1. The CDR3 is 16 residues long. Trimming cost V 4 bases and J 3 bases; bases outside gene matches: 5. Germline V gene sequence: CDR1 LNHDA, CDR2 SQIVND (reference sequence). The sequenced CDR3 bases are TGTGCCAGTAGTACCCTAGGGACAGGGGACACCGGGGAG. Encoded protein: CASSTLGTGDTGE. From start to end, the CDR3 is CASSTLGTGDTGELFF.

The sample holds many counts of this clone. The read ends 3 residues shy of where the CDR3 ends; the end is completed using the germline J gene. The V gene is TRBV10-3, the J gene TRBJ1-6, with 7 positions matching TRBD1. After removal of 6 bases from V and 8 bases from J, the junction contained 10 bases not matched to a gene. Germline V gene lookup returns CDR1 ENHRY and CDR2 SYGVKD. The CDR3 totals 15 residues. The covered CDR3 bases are TGTGCCATCAGCCCGGGACAGCTGGCGGATTCACCC. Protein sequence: CAISPGQLADSP. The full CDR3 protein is CAISPGQLADSPLHF.

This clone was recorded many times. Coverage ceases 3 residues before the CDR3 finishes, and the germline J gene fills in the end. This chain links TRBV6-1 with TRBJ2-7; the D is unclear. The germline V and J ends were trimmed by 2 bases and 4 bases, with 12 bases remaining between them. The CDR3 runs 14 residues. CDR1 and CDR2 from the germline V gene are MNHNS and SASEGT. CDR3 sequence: CASSETGRIYEQYF. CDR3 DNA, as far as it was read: TGTGCCAGCAGTGAAACCGGCAGGATTTACGAG.